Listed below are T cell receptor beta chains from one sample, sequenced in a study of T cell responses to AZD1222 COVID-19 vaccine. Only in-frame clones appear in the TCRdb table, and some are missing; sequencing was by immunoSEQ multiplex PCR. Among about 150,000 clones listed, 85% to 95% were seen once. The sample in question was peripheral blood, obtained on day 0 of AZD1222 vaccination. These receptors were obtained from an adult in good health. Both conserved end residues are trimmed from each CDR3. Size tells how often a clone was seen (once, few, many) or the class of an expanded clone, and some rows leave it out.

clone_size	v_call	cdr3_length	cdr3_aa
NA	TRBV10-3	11	AARQGAGTEAF
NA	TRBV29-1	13	SAELAGDWNTEAF
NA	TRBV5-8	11	ASSLAGEIGYT
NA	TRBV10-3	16	AISESSTTAGSSYEQY
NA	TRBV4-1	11	ASSQGPNTEAF
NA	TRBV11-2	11	ASSLQGLAGDL
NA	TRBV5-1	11	ASSLEADQPQH
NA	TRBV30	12	AWSVLGSSYEQY
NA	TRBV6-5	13	ASSSPTGGTSPLH
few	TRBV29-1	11	SVGQGPNSPLH
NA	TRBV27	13	ASSLHNPGQDEQF
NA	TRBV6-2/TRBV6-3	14	ASSYPKELVTDTQY
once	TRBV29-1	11	SARQGSADTQY
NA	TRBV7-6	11	ASSFSVNTEAF
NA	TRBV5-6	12	ASTLTGMNTEAF
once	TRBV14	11	ASSPRTNYGYT
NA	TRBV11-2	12	ASSLLSGSTEAF
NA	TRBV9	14	ASSSRGAGVGNEQF
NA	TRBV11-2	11	ASSPVTGLEAF
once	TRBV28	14	ASSSRQGPYNSPLH
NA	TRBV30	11	AWAEGANQPQH
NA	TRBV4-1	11	ASSQDTHTEAF
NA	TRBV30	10	AWSVQGTEAF
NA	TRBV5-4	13	ASSLSGGGRYDYT
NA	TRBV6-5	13	ASSYTPDRTYGYT
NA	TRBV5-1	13	ASSSNRLQVNEQF
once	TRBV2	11	ASSEHPGNTIY
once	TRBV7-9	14	ASSLVYRAGVYEQY
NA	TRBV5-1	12	ASSLTWDRGGYT
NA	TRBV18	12	ASSPDFPNTEAF
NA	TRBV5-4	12	ASSLDLSAYEQY
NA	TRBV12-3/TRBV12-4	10	ASSAGWQPQH
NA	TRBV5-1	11	ASSWGGNEKLF
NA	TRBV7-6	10	ASSAHTDTQY
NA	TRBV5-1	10	ASSSPADTQY
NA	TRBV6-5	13	ASRRSSGSSYEQY
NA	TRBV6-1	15	ASSETAVSPSYNEQF
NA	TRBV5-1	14	ASSLGGTGAEHEQF
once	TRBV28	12	ASSGGGPNEKLF
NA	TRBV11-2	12	ASSFGTAAYEQY
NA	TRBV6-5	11	ASTTTANTEAF
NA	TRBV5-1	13	ASSWTGGPFDEQF
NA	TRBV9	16	ASSVGAGVRGRADTQY
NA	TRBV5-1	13	ASSLGVTQFDEAF
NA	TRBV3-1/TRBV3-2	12	ASSLQRGGTEAF
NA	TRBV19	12	ASSSEVGDYGYT
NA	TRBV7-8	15	ASSLDNLNRGQTEAF
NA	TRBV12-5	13	ASGLVLGQDYEQY
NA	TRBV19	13	ASNLRGRGPYEQY
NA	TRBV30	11	AWSFDLGETQY
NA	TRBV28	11	ASSLEGGREAF
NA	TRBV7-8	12	ASSLGGLNEKLF
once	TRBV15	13	ATSRDRQSGHGYT
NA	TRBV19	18	ASTATEYPRFGEVNQPQH
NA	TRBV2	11	ASSDWGPTEAF